This T cell receptor beta chain was recovered during a study of T cell responses to AZD1222 COVID-19 vaccine. Study observations and caveats: White British donors predominated, females outnumbered males, and clonal diversity was possibly underestimated.

Concerning this clone itself: Its cognate antigen is unknown.

The assay was immunoSEQ multiplex PCR, and TCRdb's table has in-frame clones only and misses some. The data contain 130,000 or so clones, more than 80% of them singletons. CDR1 LGHDT and CDR2 YNNKEL come from the germline V gene (reference sequence). Trimming removed 0 bases at V and 8 bases at J, with 21 bases between. This CDR3 has 17 amino acids. The clonotype comes from an adult in good health. The sample consisted of peripheral blood, taken on day 0 of AZD1222 vaccination. The rearrangement joins TRBV3-1 (or the pseudogene TRBV3-2) to TRBJ2-3; perhaps TRBD2 as D (5 bases). CDR3 sequence (DNA): TGTGCCAGCAGCCAAGAAGACCGGGATCCACTCAAGGGTACGCAGTATTTT. The encoded protein is CASSQEDRDPLKGTQYF.